The 29 T cell receptor beta chains below were found in one sample sequenced in a study of blood T cell repertoires in COVID-19. Produced via immunoSEQ multiplex PCR; TCRdb's table is partial and in-frame only. The table has some 40,000 clones, around nine tenths seen once. The sample was peripheral blood. These receptors were collected from a man in his sixties or seventies with active COVID-19.

This clone was picked up one time. This chain joins TRBV19 and TRBJ2-1, with D perhaps TRBD2 (6 bases). CDR1 is LNHDA, CDR2 SQIVND, per germline (reference sequence). The CDR3 is 12 residues long. V lost 6 bases to trimming and J lost 7 bases, with 10 bases between them. CDR3 amino acids: CASSRSGNEQFF. DNA for the CDR3: TGTGCCAGTAGCCGTAGCGGTAATGAGCAGTTCTTC.

The rearrangement uses TRBV18 and TRBJ2-7, with 9 bases matching TRBD2. Germline V gene data show CDR1 as KGHSH and CDR2 as LQKENI. Trimming removed 0 bases from V and 3 bases from J; junction bases left unmatched: 3. This CDR3 region has 15 residues. CDR3 sequence: CASSPPEAGGYEQYF. The DNA for the CDR3 is TGTGCCAGCTCACCACCGGAAGCGGGGGGCTACGAGCAGTACTTC.

The V call is TRBV6-2 or TRBV6-3, the J call TRBJ2-7; D is undetermined. The CDR3 is made up of 14 amino acids. V lost 2 bases to trimming and J lost 0 bases, with 8 bases between them. Germline V lookup: CDR1 MNHEY, CDR2 SVGEGT. The CDR3 protein is CASSYTEGSYEQYF. DNA of the CDR3: TGTGCCAGCAGTTACACAGAAGGCTCCTACGAGCAGTACTTC.

This chain uses TRBV7-6 with TRBJ2-1; 10 positions match TRBD2. The CDR3 covers 16 residues. V shed 5 bases, J shed 3 bases, and the junction held 7 bases outside the gene matches. Germline V gives CDR1 SGHVS, CDR2 FNYEAQ. CDR3 bases: TGTGCCAGCAGCCCCCTAGCGGGGGACTTCTACAATGAGCAGTTCTTC. This encodes CASSPLAGDFYNEQFF.

This CDR3 reads CASSRRGGTYEQYF. DNA of the CDR3: TGTGCCAGCAGCCGACGGGGGGGGACCTACGAGCAGTACTTC. The rearrangement uses TRBV5-4 and TRBJ2-7, with 8 bases fitting TRBD2. Trimming cost V 4 bases and J 2 bases; bases outside gene matches: 5. The germline CDR1 and CDR2 sequences are SGHNT and YYREEE (reference sequence). This CDR3 comprises 14 residues.

This clone was picked up one time. The chain recombines TRBV12-1 with TRBJ1-2; the DNA was not compared with TRBD1, the D call given in the table. TRBV12-1 is a pseudogene segment. This CDR3 has 18 residues. CDR3 in DNA: TGTGCCAGCAGCTTCATTGCGTCGACAGTTGCGGCTAACTATGGCTACACCTTC. Its translation: CASSFIASTVAANYGYTF.

The DNA for the CDR3 is TGTGCCAGCAGCCCCGGACAGACCTTCCAAGAGACCCAGTACTTC. Residues: CASSPGQTFQETQYF. This sequence joins TRBV7-6 and TRBJ2-5, with D maybe TRBD1 (6 bases). Trimming left V 5 bases short and J 1 base short, with 14 bases between. Germline assignment: CDR1 SGHVS and CDR2 FNYEAQ. This CDR3 comprises 15 residues. Full variable domain (rest looked up from reference TRBV7-6 and TRBJ2-5): GAGVSQSPRYKVTKRGQDVALRCDPISGHVSLYWYRQALGQGPEFLTYFNYEAQQDKSGLPNDRFSAERPEGSISTLTIQRTEQRDSAMYRCASSPGQTFQETQYFGPGTRLLVL.

CDR3 sequence reads: CAWSWWRSSGNTIYF. As DNA, the CDR3 is TGTGCCTGGAGTTGGTGGAGAAGCTCTGGAAACACCATATATTTT. The gene calls are TRBV30 and TRBJ1-3; D uncertain. The CDR3 length is 15 residues. V was clipped by 2 bases and J by 0 bases, with 11 bases between them. Germline CDR1 GTSNPN, CDR2 SVGIG (reference sequence).

The chain uses TRBV4-3 and TRBJ2-3, with 10 bases fitting TRBD2. The germline V gene encodes CDR1 LGHNA and CDR2 YSLEER. With 4 bases clipped from V and 1 base from J, the junction kept 8 bases outside the gene matches. This CDR3 is built from 17 residues. The CDR3 sequence: CASSRDPGTSGTDTQYF. The CDR3 DNA reads as TGCGCCAGCAGCCGAGATCCCGGGACTAGCGGCACAGATACGCAGTATTTT.

The chain links TRBV6-5 to TRBJ1-1, with D possibly matching TRBD1 (6 bases). V was trimmed by 7 bases and J by 9 bases, leaving 21 bases between them. The CDR3 consists of 14 residues. Per germline, CDR1 MNHEY and CDR2 SVGAGI. The chain's CDR3 is CASTRTRAGVQAFF. The CDR3 nucleotides are TGTGCCAGCACCCGAACACGGGCAGGGGTGCAAGCTTTCTTT.

The gene calls are TRBV4-1 and TRBJ2-7; 8 bases line up with TRBD2. The CDR3 loop spans 15 amino acids. Trimming took 1 base from V and 2 from J; bases not matched to a gene: 4. Germline V gives CDR1 MGHRA, CDR2 YSYEKL. The CDR3 DNA reads as TGCGCCAGCAGCCAAGTAGCGGGACCCACCTACGAGCAGTACTTC. Protein: CASSQVAGPTYEQYF.

The V call is TRBV6-5, the J call TRBJ2-5, with D perhaps matching TRBD1 (5 bases). The CDR3 runs to 13 residues. V lost 5 bases to trimming and J lost 3 bases, with 10 bases between them. The V gene's germline CDR1 is MNHEY and CDR2 SVGAGI. This CDR3 is CASSPTEKETQYF. CDR3 DNA: TGTGCCAGCAGTCCGACAGAGAAAGAGACCCAGTACTTC.

The rearrangement uses TRBV15 and TRBJ2-6; TRBD2 aligns across 7 bases. Germline values: CDR1 LNHNV, CDR2 YYDKDF (reference sequence). CDR3 length: 17 amino acids. Trimming removed 3 bases from V and 3 bases from J; junction bases left unmatched: 8. CDR3 protein: CATSRTLGGFGANVLTF. The CDR3, as DNA: TGTGCCACCAGCAGGACCCTGGGAGGGTTTGGGGCCAACGTCCTGACTTTC.

The V gene is TRBV7-2, the J gene TRBJ2-7, with TRBD1 matching 9 bases. Unmatched junction bases numbered 7, after V lost 4 bases and J lost 3 bases. Germline CDR1 is SGHTA and CDR2 is FQGNSA. This CDR3 contains 15 residues. CDR3 sequence reads: CASSSSGTGIYEQYF. The CDR3 bases are TGTGCCAGCAGCTCCTCCGGGACAGGGATCTACGAGCAGTACTTC.

This CDR3 reads CASLLTGNTIYF. The CDR3 nucleotides are TGTGCCAGCCTACTCACCGGAAACACCATATATTTT. The gene calls are TRBV7-9 and TRBJ1-3; no clear D. V lost 8 bases to trimming and J lost 4 bases, with 9 bases between them. The germline CDR1 and CDR2 sequences are SEHNR and FQNEAQ (reference sequence). The CDR3 runs to 12 residues. The full variable domain, completed using reference TRBV7-9 and TRBJ1-3, is DTGVSQNPRHKITKRGQNVTFRCDPISEHNRLYWYRQTLGQGPEFLTYFQNEAQLEKSRLLSDRFSAERPKGSFSTLEIQRTEQGDSAMYLCASLLTGNTIYFGEGSWLTVV.

A single count supports this clone. The V and J genes are TRBV7-3 and TRBJ2-3, with a weak D call TRBD1 (6 bases). The V end lost 5 bases, the J end lost 2 bases, and 11 bases lay between the germline ends. Germline loops: CDR1 SGHTA, CDR2 FQGTGA. The CDR3 is 14 residues long. The CDR3 DNA sequence: TGTGCCAGCAGCCTGGACAGATACACAGATACGCAGTATTTT. Translating it yields CASSLDRYTDTQYF.

This chain joins TRBV18 and TRBJ2-5; 7 bases line up with TRBD2. The length of the CDR3 is 14 residues. Trimming took 6 bases from V and 2 from J; bases not matched to a gene: 6. Germline V CDR1 and CDR2: KGHSH, LQKENI. The CDR3, as DNA: TGTGCCAGCTCCGCCCAGGGAGGGCAAGAGACCCAGTACTTC. The encoded protein is CASSAQGGQETQYF.

The chain has TRBV28 and TRBJ1-2; possibly TRBD1 for D (6 bases). The ends were cut back, 4 bases at V and 7 bases at J, with 16 bases in the middle. Germline CDR1 and CDR2: MDHEN and SYDVKM. This CDR3 is 14 amino acids long. CDR3 loop: CASSSDGGARGYTF. Here the CDR3 DNA reads TGTGCCAGCAGTTCCGACGGGGGGGCGCGTGGCTACACCTTC.

V usage is TRBV4-1 and J usage is TRBJ1-2; D is ambiguous. The CDR3 runs to 14 residues. V gave up 1 base and J gave up 8 bases, with 14 bases separating them. CDR1 is MGHRA, CDR2 YSYEKL, per germline. The CDR3 sequence: CASSQVPAGNGYTF. The CDR3 DNA reads TGCGCCAGCAGCCAAGTCCCCGCGGGAAACGGCTACACCTTC.

The rearrangement links TRBV7-6 to TRBJ2-3; 8 bases are a match to TRBD2. This CDR3 contains 17 residues. The J segment lost 2 bases and the V segment lost 5 bases, leaving 12 bases of the junction unmatched. CDR1 SGHVS and CDR2 FNYEAQ come from the germline V gene. This CDR3 is CASSPQLGGRITDTQYF. The CDR3 DNA reads TGTGCCAGCAGCCCCCAACTGGGCGGGAGGATCACAGATACGCAGTATTTT.

The chain links TRBV24-1 to TRBJ2-2; 10 bases map to TRBD1. Germline CDR1 is KGHDR and CDR2 is SFDVKD. CDR3 length: 15 residues. The J segment lost 6 bases and the V segment lost 7 bases, leaving 7 bases of the junction unmatched. CDR3: CATRKTGGGSGELFF. DNA of the CDR3: TGTGCCACCAGGAAGACAGGGGGCGGCTCCGGGGAGCTGTTTTTT.

This clone was counted once. The chain is built from TRBV4-3 and TRBJ2-2, with 8 positions matching TRBD1. Germline trimming cut 2 bases from V and 7 bases from J; bases unmatched to any gene: 6. Germline V gives CDR1 LGHNA, CDR2 YSLEER. The CDR3 totals 15 residues. The CDR3 DNA is TGCGCCAGCAGCCAACGGGACAGGTCAATCGGGGAGCTGTTTTTT. Its protein is CASSQRDRSIGELFF.

CDR3 coding DNA: TGTGCCACCAGGACCGAAGGCAGGTGGAACACCATATATTTT. This gives the protein CATRTEGRWNTIYF. V is TRBV10-3 and J is TRBJ1-3; D gene unclear. Germline CDR1 is ENHRY and CDR2 is SYGVKD. Trimming cost V 10 bases and J 7 bases, with 20 bases left between them. The CDR3 length is 14 residues.

This clone has a handful of counts. CDR3 in amino acids: CASSERQSRGNTIYF. CDR3 bases: TGTGCCAGCAGTGAACGTCAGTCCCGTGGAAACACCATATATTTT. The chain joins TRBV6-1 to TRBJ1-3; D call uncertain. Trimming shortened V by 2 bases and J by 3 bases, and 11 bases separated the two germline ends. CDR3 length equals 15 residues. Germline V gives CDR1 MNHNS, CDR2 SASEGT.

J is TRBJ2-1 and V is TRBV6-5, with 9 bases lining up with TRBD1. The germline gives CDR1 MNHEY, CDR2 SVGAGI. This CDR3 has 16 residues. V gave up 0 bases and J gave up 3 bases; unmatched junction bases: 3. CDR3: CASSYSGTGHYNEQFF. The CDR3 DNA reads TGTGCCAGCAGTTACTCCGGGACAGGGCACTACAATGAGCAGTTCTTC.

The chain links TRBV18 to TRBJ2-5; D uncertain. The V end lost 0 bases, the J end lost 3 bases, and 5 bases lay between the germline ends. The CDR3 has 13 residues. Germline values: CDR1 KGHSH, CDR2 LQKENI. The chain's CDR3 is CASSPPVEETQYF. The CDR3 nucleotides read TGTGCCAGCTCACCACCCGTAGAAGAGACCCAGTACTTC.

The chain links TRBV7-2 to TRBJ2-7, with 8 bases matching TRBD2. V lost 3 bases to trimming and J lost 0 bases; unmatched junction nucleotides: 13. There are 18 residues in the CDR3. Germline V gene lookup returns CDR1 SGHTA and CDR2 FQGNSA. The CDR3 region is CASSFLRLARVSSYEQYF. CDR3 nucleotides: TGTGCCAGCAGCTTCCTGCGACTAGCGCGAGTTAGCTCCTACGAGCAGTACTTC.

This clone was seen repeatedly, ten times or more. The chain carries TRBV11-1 and TRBJ1-6; no clear D gene. From germline, CDR1 is SGHAT and CDR2 FQDESV (reference sequence). The ends were cut back, 3 bases at V and 7 bases at J, with 7 bases in the middle. This CDR3 contains 13 residues. The CDR3 DNA reads as TGTGCCAGCAGCTTGGGCCACAATTCACCCCTCCACTTT. Translating gives CASSLGHNSPLHF.

The rearrangement uses TRBV7-8 and TRBJ2-3; D is perhaps TRBD2 (6 bases). CDR1 and CDR2 (germline): SGHVS, FQNEAQ. The V end was cut by 6 bases, the J end by 3 bases, with 16 bases between. The length of the CDR3 is 15 residues. CDR3 coding DNA: TGTGCCAGCAGTCTTTATGCGGGGAAAACAGATACGCAGTATTTT. As protein: CASSLYAGKTDTQYF.